This TCR beta chain appears in the sequencing data of a study of control samples from healthy donors and cancer patients (dated by TCRdb to about 2020). Via the germline V gene, CDR1 is SGDLS and CDR2 YYNGEE. Including the terminal cysteine and phenylalanine, the CDR3 comprises 14 residues. This entry keeps only the CDR3 DNA: 42 bases, framed from base 1. V loses 4 bases, J loses 2 bases, and the germline ends lie 13 bases apart. The protocol used for the library was the immunoSEQ multiplex PCR assay. Imported from immuneACCESS, the table was reduced by TCRdb to in-frame sequences with V and J called. These copies leave out some clones; in studies compared against another copy, an unresolved V gene accounts for under half, and the cause of the remainder is not known. A total of 150,000 or so clones appear in this sample, 90% to 95% of them only once. The leading ten clones occupy less than 15% of the sample.

Worth noting for this clone: Its antigen is currently not known. The input lacks base qualities; no much larger clone sits a single base away.

The sequencing input was blood. The TCR comes from a man aged 35-49 years in good health. The chain couples TRBV9 to TRBJ2-7, and TRBD1 may be the D gene, going by 6 matching bases. The DNA is as follows: TGTGCCAGCAGCCCTCCCAGGGGAGCCTACGAGCAGTACTTC. It translates as CASSPPRGAYEQYF.